This TCR beta chain derives from a study of cytomegalovirus exposure and HLA in healthy donors. Concerning this clone itself: Antigen specificity is unknown.

The PCR employed 60 Vbeta primers together with 13 Jbeta primers. Clones were sequenced by immunoSEQ multiplex PCR, and TCRdb holds only the in-frame ones, with some missing. The sample has fewer than 60,000 clones. Findings and limits, study-wide: One variant, a missense change in DCLRE1C, was linked in a later analysis to TCR beta V- and J-gene trimming. V segments that were indistinguishable, TRBV6-2 and TRBV6-3 among them, were omitted from analysis.

Germline V lookup: CDR1 PRHDT, CDR2 FYEKMQ (reference sequence). The CDR3 has 13 residues. Deletions cut 4 bases from V and 0 bases from J, with 7 bases between. This TCR was recovered from a young woman in good health and CMV-seropositive. Sequenced input: PBMCs. The chain couples TRBV13 to TRBJ2-7; D call uncertain. The CDR3 loop reads CASSSDISYEQYF. The CDR3 DNA reads TGTGCCAGCAGCTCCGACATCTCCTACGAGCAGTACTTC.